Each of the 24 T cell receptor beta chains below was sequenced from the same sample in a study of cytomegalovirus exposure and HLA in healthy donors. This table comes from immunoSEQ multiplex PCR, and its TCRdb copy is limited to in-frame clones, with some not included. The repertoire holds roughly 330,000 clones, with around 90% as singletons. The sample comprised PBMCs. The origin of the receptors is a woman aged 25 to 39 in good health and CMV-seropositive.

This sequence joins TRBV9 and TRBJ2-3, with TRBD2 matching over 8 bases. This CDR3 has 17 amino acids. V was clipped by 0 bases and J by 0 bases; unmatched bases: 6. The germline V gene has CDR1 SGDLS and CDR2 YYNGEE. The CDR3 spells CASSVDLSGASTDTQYF. The CDR3 DNA reads as TGTGCCAGCAGCGTAGATCTTAGCGGGGCTAGCACAGATACGCAGTATTTT.

This chain joins TRBV28 and TRBJ2-4; 7 nucleotides match TRBD2. The length of the CDR3 is 13 residues. Germline values: CDR1 MDHEN, CDR2 SYDVKM. V trimming: 6 bases; J trimming: 7 bases; junction bases outside the gene matches: 6. This chain's CDR3 is CASRGGGTNIQYF. The CDR3 DNA is TGTGCCAGCAGGGGCGGGGGAACTAACATTCAGTACTTC.

The rearrangement uses TRBV9 and TRBJ2-2, with 8 bases lining up with TRBD1. With V trimmed by 3 bases and J by 5 bases, 12 bases remained unmatched. The germline V gene has CDR1 SGDLS and CDR2 YYNGEE. This CDR3 region has 17 residues. CDR3: CASSALTGVSRTGELFF. In nucleotides, the CDR3 is TGTGCCAGCAGCGCTCTGACAGGGGTATCTCGGACCGGGGAGCTGTTTTTT.

This rearrangement joins TRBV6-5 to TRBJ2-7, with a possible D match to TRBD2 (5 bases). Trimming removed 6 bases from V and 6 bases from J, with 18 bases in between. Per the germline V gene, CDR1 is MNHEY and CDR2 is SVGAGI. The CDR3 runs to 14 residues. CDR3 protein: CASSPVGSSGEQYF. The CDR3 DNA sequence: TGTGCCAGCAGCCCCGTGGGGAGTTCGGGCGAGCAGTACTTC.

This clone came up once. The chain combines TRBV27 with TRBJ2-1; TRBD2 matches 9 bases. Trimming at V came to 3 bases and at J to 6 bases, leaving 9 bases not matched to a gene. Germline CDR1 and CDR2: MNHEY and SMNVEV (reference sequence). The CDR3 totals 16 residues. In DNA, the CDR3 is TGTGCCAGCAGTTTTTCTCTAGCGGGATTCACCAATGAGCAGTTCTTC. Translated: CASSFSLAGFTNEQFF.

The gene calls are TRBV7-9 and TRBJ2-1, with D possibly called TRBD1 or TRBD2 (5 bases each). V was clipped by 5 bases and J by 4 bases, with 12 bases between them. This CDR3 is 14 amino acids long. CDR1 is SEHNR, CDR2 FQNEAQ, per germline (reference sequence). Here the CDR3 reads CASSRDLLYNEQFF. CDR3 DNA: TGTGCCAGCAGCCGGGACCTACTATACAATGAGCAGTTCTTC.

The CDR3 coding sequence is TGTGCCAGCCTTCGACAGGACAGCTCCTACAATGAGCAGTTCTTC. Protein sequence: CASLRQDSSYNEQFF. V and J are TRBV6-1 and TRBJ2-1, with D perhaps matching TRBD1 (6 bases). The V gene's germline CDR1 is MNHNS and CDR2 SASEGT. Deletions cut 8 bases from V and 0 bases from J, with 14 bases between. This CDR3 has 15 residues.

The rearrangement uses TRBV19 and TRBJ1-1, with D perhaps matching TRBD1 (5 bases). Germline CDR1 LNHDA, CDR2 SQIVND (reference sequence). The CDR3 has 12 amino acids. DNA for the CDR3: TGTGCTACAGTTCAGGGTAACACTGAAGCTTTCTTT. Protein sequence: CATVQGNTEAFF.

This chain uses TRBV27 with TRBJ1-1, with a tentative D call TRBD1 (6 bases). Per germline, CDR1 MNHEY and CDR2 SMNVEV (reference sequence). V gave up 5 bases and J gave up 5 bases, with 21 bases separating them. The CDR3 totals 16 residues. The CDR3 region is CASSLSGGGRRTEAFF. CDR3 DNA: TGTGCCAGCAGTCTAAGCGGGGGCGGAAGGAGAACTGAAGCTTTCTTT.

V and J are TRBV18 and TRBJ2-7, with 8 bases fitting TRBD2. CDR3 length: 14 amino acids. Germline loops: CDR1 KGHSH, CDR2 LQKENI. V was clipped by 3 bases and J by 7 bases; unmatched bases: 8. CDR3 region: CASSPLRGGDEQYF. The CDR3 DNA is TGTGCCAGCTCACCCTTACGGGGGGGTGATGAGCAGTACTTC.

V usage is TRBV6-1 and J usage is TRBJ2-3; tentative D call: TRBD1 (5 bases). The CDR3 has 15 residues. Trimming removed 3 bases at V and 0 bases at J, with 10 bases between. The germline V gene has CDR1 MNHNS and CDR2 SASEGT. In nucleotides, the CDR3 is TGTGCCAGCAGTGAGGCGGCAGGGAGCACAGATACGCAGTATTTT. This gives the protein CASSEAAGSTDTQYF.

The chain combines TRBV5-1 with TRBJ2-7, with 10 bases that match TRBD2. Germline CDR1 and CDR2: SGHRS and YFSETQ. The CDR3 is 14 amino acids. With 6 bases clipped from V and 3 bases from J, the junction kept 6 bases outside the gene matches. The CDR3 here is CASKGLAGDYEQYF. CDR3 sequence (DNA): TGCGCCAGCAAGGGGCTAGCGGGGGACTACGAGCAGTACTTC.

The chain uses TRBV6-5 and TRBJ2-3, with D possibly matching TRBD2 (6 bases). CDR3 length equals 14 residues. Trimming stripped 2 bases from V and 5 bases from J, with 11 bases between. CDR1 and CDR2 (germline): MNHEY, SVGAGI. The DNA of the CDR3 is TGTGCCAGCAGTTACGTGCAGGGAGGAGATACGCAGTATTTT. It specifies CASSYVQGGDTQYF.

Only one count was recorded for this clone. The chain combines TRBV9 with TRBJ1-4; the D is unclear. Per germline, CDR1 SGDLS and CDR2 YYNGEE. The V gene lost 2 bases and the J gene lost 6 bases, with 8 bases spanning the gap. The CDR3 runs to 13 residues. As DNA, the CDR3 is TGTGCCAGCAGCGTGGGATCCGATGAAAAACTGTTTTTT. Translating gives CASSVGSDEKLFF.

The table lists this clone with a few counts. The chain couples TRBV7-9 to TRBJ2-1, with 10 bases lining up with TRBD2. Germline CDR1 and CDR2: SEHNR and FQNEAQ (reference sequence). The CDR3 extends over 17 amino acids. V gave up 2 bases and J gave up 3 bases; unmatched junction bases: 7. Here the CDR3 DNA reads TGTGCCAGCAGCTTACGAGAAGCTAGCGGGGGCTACAATGAGCAGTTCTTC. Residues: CASSLREASGGYNEQFF.

CDR3 protein: CASSDPHGNNYGYTF. Written as DNA, the CDR3 is TGTGCCAGCAGTGACCCGCACGGAAATAACTATGGCTACACCTTC. V usage is TRBV6-4 and J usage is TRBJ1-2; D gene uncertain. The germline V gene encodes CDR1 MRHNA and CDR2 SNTAGT. CDR3 length equals 15 residues. The V end lost 2 bases, the J end lost 1 base, and 11 bases lay between the germline ends.

This clone was seen only once. The chain links TRBV6-5 to TRBJ2-1; perhaps TRBD1 as D (6 bases). The CDR3 runs to 15 residues. Germline V gives CDR1 MNHEY, CDR2 SVGAGI. The V and J ends lost 5 bases and 0 bases respectively, with 11 bases between them. For the CDR3, the DNA is TGTGCCAGCAGTAGGGGGATGAGCTCCTACAATGAGCAGTTCTTC. Protein: CASSRGMSSYNEQFF.

The rearrangement links TRBV28 to TRBJ1-6; TRBD1 matches at 7 bases. The CDR3 loop spans 14 amino acids. J lost 6 bases, V lost 5 bases, and 4 bases had no gene match. Germline assignment: CDR1 MDHEN and CDR2 SYDVKM. DNA for the CDR3: TGTGCCAGCAGTCACGGGACAGCTAATTCACCCCTCCACTTT. As protein: CASSHGTANSPLHF.

The chain joins TRBV19 to TRBJ2-5; the match to TRBD2 covers 15 bases. With 4 bases clipped from V and 4 bases from J, the junction kept 1 base outside the gene matches. The CDR3 spans 15 residues. In germline, CDR1 is LNHDA, CDR2 SQIVND (reference sequence). For the CDR3, the DNA is TGTGCCAGTAGTAAGGGACTAGCGGGAGGAGAGACCCAGTACTTC. It yields the protein CASSKGLAGGETQYF.

V usage is TRBV9 and J usage is TRBJ2-3, with D tentatively TRBD1 (6 bases). Germline V gene sequence: CDR1 SGDLS, CDR2 YYNGEE. V lost 4 bases, J lost 2 bases, and 11 bases lay in between. CDR3 length equals 14 residues. The CDR3 loop reads CASSRTGNTDTQYF. The CDR3 DNA follows: TGTGCCAGCAGCCGAACAGGGAACACAGATACGCAGTATTTT.

J is TRBJ2-2 and V is TRBV11-3; no reliable D call. Trimming shortened V by 1 base and J by 4 bases, and 4 bases separated the two germline ends. Germline lookup yields CDR1 SGHNT and CDR2 YENEEA. The CDR3 has 13 residues. CDR3 DNA: TGTGCCAGCAGCTTAGTGAGCACCGGGGAGCTGTTTTTT. It translates to CASSLVSTGELFF.

The gene calls are TRBV27 and TRBJ2-1; D is perhaps TRBD1 (6 bases). CDR3 length: 15 amino acids. Germline CDR1 is MNHEY and CDR2 is SMNVEV (reference sequence). The V gene lost 4 bases and the J gene lost 0 bases, with 10 bases spanning the gap. The CDR3 coding sequence is TGTGCCAGCAGTTCGGACAGAAACTCCTACAATGAGCAGTTCTTC. Protein product: CASSSDRNSYNEQFF.

This clone was detected a few times. The rearrangement links TRBV11-3 to TRBJ2-7; a weak D match, TRBD1 (5 bases). The germline V and J ends were trimmed by 3 bases and 1 base, with 7 bases remaining between them. The CDR3 runs to 13 residues. The germline CDR1 and CDR2 sequences are SGHNT and YENEEA. CDR3 DNA sequence: TGTGCCAGCAGCTTGGCAGGGTCCTACGAGCAGTACTTC. It specifies CASSLAGSYEQYF.

CDR3 DNA: TGCGCCAGCAGCCAAGCATCGACTAGCGGCTCCTACGAGCAGTACTTC. Translating gives CASSQASTSGSYEQYF. The chain links TRBV4-3 to TRBJ2-7, with 9 nucleotides matching TRBD2. The CDR3 loop spans 16 amino acids. V gave up 1 base and J gave up 0 bases; unmatched junction bases: 4. CDR1 LGHNA and CDR2 YSLEER come from the germline V gene.